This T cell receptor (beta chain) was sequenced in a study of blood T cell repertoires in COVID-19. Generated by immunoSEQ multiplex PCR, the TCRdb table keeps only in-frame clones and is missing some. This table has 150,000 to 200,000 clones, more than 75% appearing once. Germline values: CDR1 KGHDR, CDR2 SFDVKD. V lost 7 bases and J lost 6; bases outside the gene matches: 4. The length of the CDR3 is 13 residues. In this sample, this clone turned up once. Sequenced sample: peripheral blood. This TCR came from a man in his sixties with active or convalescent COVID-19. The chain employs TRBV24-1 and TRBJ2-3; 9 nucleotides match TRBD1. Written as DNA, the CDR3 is TGTGCCACCAGCCCAGACAGGGGGGATACGCAGTATTTT. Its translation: CATSPDRGDTQYF.